This T cell receptor beta chain was captured by sequencing in a study of blood T cell repertoires in COVID-19 (dated by TCRdb to 2020 to 2021). Concerning the study at large: Samples covering the acute and convalescent phases of COVID-19 were provided by collaborators in the United States, Italy and Spain. The repertoires were made available in a free public database intended to serve as a resource for research on the immune response to SARS-CoV-2. Where HLA class I and class II types were available, the types were taken from metadata supplied by the sample provider, not from assay-based typing. Samples came from the ongoing ImmuneRACE study (first 160 participants) plus 1,254 subjects from 6 global collaborators. The prospective study material was composed of cDNA or gDNA derived from T cells, B-cell-depleted T cells, or PBMCs. Nearly every sample came with metadata listing a de-identified subject ID, COVID-19 status, age in years and sex. The dataset comprised deeply sampled blood TCRbeta repertoires from subjects exposed to, actively infected with, or recovered from COVID-19.

In regard to this clone: The specificity of this receptor is unknown. No base qualities exist here, and no much larger clone lies one base off it.

The immunoSEQ Assay, a bias-controlled multiplex PCR, was used to amplify TCRbeta CDR3 regions from genomic DNA. As for the original processing: The number of nucleated cells in each sample was estimated from the amplification of reference gene primers within the assay. Sequence reads were collapsed and filtered to measure the absolute abundance of every unique TCRbeta CDR3 rearrangement. For each sample, productive Simpson clonality was calculated by taking the square root of Simpson's diversity index across productive rearrangements. This immuneACCESS table, as held by TCRdb, lists in-frame sequences with V and J called but not all clones. Of the missing ones, under half trace to an unresolved V gene in checked studies; the others have no known cause. V and J calls and clone size come straight from that table; D and trimming were deduced from the DNA. The sample profile shows approximately 230,000 clones; around 84% of them were found once. Around 1.7% of the sample rests with the top ten.

V drops 3 bases and J drops 4 bases, leaving 8 bases in between. The CDR3 covers 13 residues, taking in both the cysteine and the phenylalanine. Only the CDR3 region is kept as DNA, spanning 39 bases read in frame from base 1. The CDR1 and CDR2 encoded by the germline V gene (reference sequence) are SGHNT and YYREEE. Participants in the prospective study were aged about 18 to 95 years, lived in 20 to 30 United States geographic areas, and enrolled through a virtual design. Cohort assignment in the prospective study relied on participant-reported clinical history from a screening survey and a study questionnaire. Recovered participants in ImmuneRACE Cohort 3 were defined by two consecutive negative NP/OP PCR tests, clearance by a healthcare professional, or resolution of symptoms. Each participant in the prospective study had whole blood, serum and a nasopharyngeal or oropharyngeal swab collected by mobile phlebotomists. Over a roughly 2-month period, participants in the prospective study had the option of providing additional blood draws and questionnaires. Before DNA extraction, blood samples from the prospective study were shipped at room temperature or frozen.

Beyond this particular receptor, the publication reports: How much clinical and demographic metadata was included differed by source and by participant, and the metadata was provided uncurated.

Recombination joined TRBV5-4 with TRBJ2-1; TRBD1 could be the D gene, as 5 bases match. Specimen: PBMCs or T cells enriched from blood (not recorded which). The sequence derives from a man aged 35 to 55 who had recovered from COVID-19. CDR3 reads: CASSSDRYNEQFF. The nucleotide sequence reads as follows: TGTGCCAGCAGCTCCGACAGATACAATGAGCAGTTCTTC.